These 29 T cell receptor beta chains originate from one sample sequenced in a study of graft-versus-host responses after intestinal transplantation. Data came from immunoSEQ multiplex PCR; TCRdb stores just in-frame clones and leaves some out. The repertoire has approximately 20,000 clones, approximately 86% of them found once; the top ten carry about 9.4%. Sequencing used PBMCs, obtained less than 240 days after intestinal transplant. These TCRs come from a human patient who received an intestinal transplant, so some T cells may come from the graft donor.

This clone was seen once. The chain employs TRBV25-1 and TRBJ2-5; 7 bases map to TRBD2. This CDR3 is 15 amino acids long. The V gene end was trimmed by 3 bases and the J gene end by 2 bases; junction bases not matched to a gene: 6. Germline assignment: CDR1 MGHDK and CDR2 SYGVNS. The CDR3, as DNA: TGTGCCAGCAGTGATAATCTAGCGGCTCAAGAGACCCAGTACTTC. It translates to CASSDNLAAQETQYF.

The CDR3 loop reads CASSEIGGGLDEQYF. The CDR3 DNA reads TGTGCCAGCAGTGAAATCGGGGGAGGGTTAGACGAGCAGTACTTC. The V gene is TRBV2, the J gene TRBJ2-7, with 7 bases aligning to TRBD2. The CDR3 covers 15 residues. V lost 2 bases to trimming and J lost 5 bases; unmatched junction nucleotides: 9. In germline, CDR1 is SNHLY, CDR2 FYNNEI.

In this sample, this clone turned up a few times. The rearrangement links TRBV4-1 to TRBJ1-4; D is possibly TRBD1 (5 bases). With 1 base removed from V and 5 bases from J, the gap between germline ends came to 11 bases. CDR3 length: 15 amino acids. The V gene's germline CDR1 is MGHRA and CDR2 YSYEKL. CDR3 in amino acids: CASSQGTGDNEKLFF. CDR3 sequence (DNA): TGCGCCAGCAGCCAAGGTACAGGCGACAATGAAAAACTGTTTTTT.

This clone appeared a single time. As DNA, the CDR3 is TGTGCCAGCAGTGACCGGTGGGGCTACGAGCAGTACTTC. Residues: CASSDRWGYEQYF. The V call is TRBV25-1, the J call TRBJ2-7; the D is unclear. CDR3 length: 13 residues. V was trimmed by 3 bases and J by 3 bases, leaving 9 bases between them. Germline-derived CDR1 and CDR2 are MGHDK and SYGVNS.

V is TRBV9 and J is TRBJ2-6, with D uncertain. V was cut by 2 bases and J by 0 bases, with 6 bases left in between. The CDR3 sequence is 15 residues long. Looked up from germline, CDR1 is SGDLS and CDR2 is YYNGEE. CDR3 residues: CASSVDHSGANVLTF. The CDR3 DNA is TGTGCCAGCAGCGTGGATCACTCTGGGGCCAACGTCCTGACTTTC.

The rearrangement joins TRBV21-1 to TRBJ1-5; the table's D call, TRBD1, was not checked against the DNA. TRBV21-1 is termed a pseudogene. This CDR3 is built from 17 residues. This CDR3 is CASSDHRRTTPNQPQHF. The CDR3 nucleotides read TGTGCCAGCAGCGACCACAGGAGAACCACCCCCAATCAGCCCCAGCATTTT.

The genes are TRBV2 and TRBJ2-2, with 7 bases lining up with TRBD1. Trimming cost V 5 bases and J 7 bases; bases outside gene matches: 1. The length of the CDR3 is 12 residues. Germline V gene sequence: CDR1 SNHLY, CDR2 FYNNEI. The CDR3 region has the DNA TGTGCCAGCAGTACAGGGGACGGGGAGCTGTTTTTT. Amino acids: CASSTGDGELFF.

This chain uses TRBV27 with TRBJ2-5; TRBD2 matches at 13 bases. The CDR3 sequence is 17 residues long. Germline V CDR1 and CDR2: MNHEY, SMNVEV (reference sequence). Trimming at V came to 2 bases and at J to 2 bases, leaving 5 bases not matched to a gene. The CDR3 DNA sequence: TGTGCCAGCAGTTTACAGGGACTAGCGGGGCAACAAGAGACCCAGTACTTC. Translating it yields CASSLQGLAGQQETQYF.

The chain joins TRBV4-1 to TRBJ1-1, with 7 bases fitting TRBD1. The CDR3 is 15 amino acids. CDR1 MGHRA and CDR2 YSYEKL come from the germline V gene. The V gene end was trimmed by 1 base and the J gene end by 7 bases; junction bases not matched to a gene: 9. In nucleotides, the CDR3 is TGCGCCAGCAGCCAAGTGGAGGGGGCACGGGGTGAAGCTTTCTTT. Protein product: CASSQVEGARGEAFF.

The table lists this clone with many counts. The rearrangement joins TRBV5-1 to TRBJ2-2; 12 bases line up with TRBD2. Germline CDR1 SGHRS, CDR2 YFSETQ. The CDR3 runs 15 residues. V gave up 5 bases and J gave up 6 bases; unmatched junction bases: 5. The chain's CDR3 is CASSRLAGGPGELFF. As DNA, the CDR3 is TGCGCCAGCAGTCGCCTAGCGGGGGGGCCCGGGGAGCTGTTTTTT. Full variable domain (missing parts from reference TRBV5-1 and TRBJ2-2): KAGVTQTPRYLIKTRGQQVTLSCSPISGHRSVSWYQQTPGQGLQFLFEYFSETQRNKGNFPGRFSGRQFSNSRSEMNVSTLELGDSALYLCASSRLAGGPGELFFGEGSRLTVL.

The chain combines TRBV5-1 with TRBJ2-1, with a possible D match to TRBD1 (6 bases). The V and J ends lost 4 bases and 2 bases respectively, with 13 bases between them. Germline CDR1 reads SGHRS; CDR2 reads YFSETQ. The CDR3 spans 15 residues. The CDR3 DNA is TGCGCCAGCAGCCCGGGACACCAAACCTACAATGAGCAGTTCTTC. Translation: CASSPGHQTYNEQFF.

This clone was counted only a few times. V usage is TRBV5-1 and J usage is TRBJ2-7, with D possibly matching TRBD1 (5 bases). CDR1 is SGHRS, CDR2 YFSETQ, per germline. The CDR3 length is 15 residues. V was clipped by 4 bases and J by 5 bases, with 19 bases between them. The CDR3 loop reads CASSPVSGSVDEQYF. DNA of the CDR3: TGCGCCAGCAGCCCTGTCTCAGGGTCCGTCGACGAGCAGTACTTC.

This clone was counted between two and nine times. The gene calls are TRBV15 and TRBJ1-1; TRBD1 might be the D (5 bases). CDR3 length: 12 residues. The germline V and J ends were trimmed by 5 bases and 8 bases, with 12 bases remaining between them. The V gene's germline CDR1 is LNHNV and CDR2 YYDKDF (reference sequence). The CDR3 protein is CATSPPWGEAFF. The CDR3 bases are TGTGCCACCAGCCCTCCCTGGGGGGAAGCTTTCTTT.

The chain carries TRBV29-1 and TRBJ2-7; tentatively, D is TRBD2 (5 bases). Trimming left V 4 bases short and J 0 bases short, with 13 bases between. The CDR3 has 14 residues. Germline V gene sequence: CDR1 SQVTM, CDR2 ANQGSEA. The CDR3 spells CSVVTAGSSYEQYF. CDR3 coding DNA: TGCAGCGTTGTAACGGCGGGTAGCTCCTACGAGCAGTACTTC.

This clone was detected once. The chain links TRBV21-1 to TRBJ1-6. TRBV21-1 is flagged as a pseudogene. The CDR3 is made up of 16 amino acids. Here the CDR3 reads CASSKISNSYNSPLHF. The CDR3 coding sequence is TGTGCCAGCAGCAAAATCTCTAACTCCTATAATTCACCCCTCCACTTT.

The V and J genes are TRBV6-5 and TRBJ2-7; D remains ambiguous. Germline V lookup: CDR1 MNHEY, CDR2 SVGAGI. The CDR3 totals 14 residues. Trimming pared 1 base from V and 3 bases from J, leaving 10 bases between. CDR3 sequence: CASSYYGPNYEQYF. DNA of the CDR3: TGTGCCAGCAGTTACTACGGACCGAACTACGAGCAGTACTTC.

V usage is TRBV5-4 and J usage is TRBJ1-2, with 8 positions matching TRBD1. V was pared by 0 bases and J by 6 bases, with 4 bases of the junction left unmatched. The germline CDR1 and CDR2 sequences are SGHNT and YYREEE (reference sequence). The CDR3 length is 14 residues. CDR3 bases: TGTGCCAGCAGCTTGGACGTGACAGGGGATGGCTACACCTTC. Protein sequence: CASSLDVTGDGYTF.

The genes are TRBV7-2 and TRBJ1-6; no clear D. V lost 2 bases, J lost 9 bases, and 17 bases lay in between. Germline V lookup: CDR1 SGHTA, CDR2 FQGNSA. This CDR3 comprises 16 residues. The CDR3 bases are TGTGCCAGCAGCTTACGGACCTACGACATAACTTCACCCCTCCACTTT. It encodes CASSLRTYDITSPLHF.

The CDR3, as DNA: TGTGCCAGCAGCGTAGGAGGGGGCGGAGGGAACGAGCAGTACTTC. This translates into CASSVGGGGGNEQYF. This rearrangement joins TRBV9 to TRBJ2-7, with D possibly matching TRBD1 (7 bases). Germline CDR1 and CDR2: SGDLS and YYNGEE. V was shortened by 0 bases and J by 5 bases, with 15 bases between the two germline ends. The CDR3 extends over 15 amino acids.

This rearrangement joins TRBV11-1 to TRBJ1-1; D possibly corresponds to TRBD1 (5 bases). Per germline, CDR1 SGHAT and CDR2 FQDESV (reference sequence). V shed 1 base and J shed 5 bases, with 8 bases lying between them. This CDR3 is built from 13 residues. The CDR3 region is CASSLGQGTEAFF. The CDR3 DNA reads TGTGCCAGCAGCTTAGGTCAGGGAACTGAAGCTTTCTTT.

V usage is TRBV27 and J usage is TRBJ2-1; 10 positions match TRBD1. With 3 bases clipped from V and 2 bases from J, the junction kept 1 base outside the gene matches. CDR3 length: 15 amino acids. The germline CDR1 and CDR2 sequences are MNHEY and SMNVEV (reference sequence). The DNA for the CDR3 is TGTGCCAGCAGTTTTGGACAGGGGGCCTACAATGAGCAGTTCTTC. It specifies CASSFGQGAYNEQFF.

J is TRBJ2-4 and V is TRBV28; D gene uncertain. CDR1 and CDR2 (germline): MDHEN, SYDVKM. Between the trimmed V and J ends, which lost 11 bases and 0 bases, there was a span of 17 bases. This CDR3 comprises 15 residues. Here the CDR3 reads CACSVGPVAKNIQYF. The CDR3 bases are TGTGCCTGCTCGGTTGGCCCCGTAGCCAAAAACATTCAGTACTTC.

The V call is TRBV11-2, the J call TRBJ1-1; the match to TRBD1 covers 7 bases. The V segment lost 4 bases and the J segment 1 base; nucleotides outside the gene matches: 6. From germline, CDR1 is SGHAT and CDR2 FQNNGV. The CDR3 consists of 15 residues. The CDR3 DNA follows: TGTGCCAGCAGCTCCAGACACAGGGGGAACACTGAAGCTTTCTTT. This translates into CASSSRHRGNTEAFF.

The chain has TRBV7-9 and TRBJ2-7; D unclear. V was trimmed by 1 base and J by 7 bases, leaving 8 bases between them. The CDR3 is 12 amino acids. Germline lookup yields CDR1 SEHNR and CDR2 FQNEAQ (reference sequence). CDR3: CASSLGPTEQYF. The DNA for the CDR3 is TGTGCCAGCAGCTTAGGCCCCACGGAGCAGTACTTC.

DNA of the CDR3: TGTGCCAGCAGCCCTGATAACTATGGCTACACCTTC. It encodes CASSPDNYGYTF. This rearrangement joins TRBV7-8 to TRBJ1-2; D uncertain. The CDR3 extends over 12 amino acids. Trimming left V 5 bases short and J 1 base short, with 5 bases between. From germline, CDR1 is SGHVS and CDR2 FQNEAQ.

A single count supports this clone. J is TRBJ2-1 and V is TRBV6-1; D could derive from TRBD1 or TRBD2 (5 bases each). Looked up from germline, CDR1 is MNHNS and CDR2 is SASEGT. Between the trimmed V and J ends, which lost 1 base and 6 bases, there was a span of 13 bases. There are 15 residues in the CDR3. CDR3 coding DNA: TGTGCCAGCAGTGAAGGAGGGCAGGGCTCCAATGAGCAGTTCTTC. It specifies CASSEGGQGSNEQFF.

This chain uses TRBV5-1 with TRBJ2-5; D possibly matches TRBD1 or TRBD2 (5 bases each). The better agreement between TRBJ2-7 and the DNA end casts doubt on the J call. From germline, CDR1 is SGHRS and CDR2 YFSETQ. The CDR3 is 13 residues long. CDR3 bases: TGCGCCAGCAGCTTGTCGGGACCCTACGAGCAGTACTTC. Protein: CASSLSGPYEQYF.

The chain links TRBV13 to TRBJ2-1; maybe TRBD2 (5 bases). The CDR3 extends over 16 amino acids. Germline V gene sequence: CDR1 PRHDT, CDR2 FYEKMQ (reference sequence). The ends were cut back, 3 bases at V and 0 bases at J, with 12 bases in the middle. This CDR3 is CASSLTGGSSYNEQFF. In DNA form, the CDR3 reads TGTGCCAGCAGCTTGACCGGTGGGAGCTCCTACAATGAGCAGTTCTTC.

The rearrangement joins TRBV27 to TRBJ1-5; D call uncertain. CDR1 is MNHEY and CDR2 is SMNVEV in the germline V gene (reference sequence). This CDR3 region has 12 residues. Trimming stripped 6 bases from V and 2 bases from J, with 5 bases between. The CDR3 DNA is TGTGCCAGCAGAAAGGGCAATCAGCCCCAGCATTTT. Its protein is CASRKGNQPQHF.